These T cell receptor beta chains were read from a single sample in a study of Ad26.COV2.S vaccination and SARS-CoV-2 variants. Measured with immunoSEQ multiplex PCR; TCRdb has only the in-frame clones, and not every one. Of about 400,000 clones listed, 75% to 90% are singletons. The starting material was peripheral blood, obtained in a trial of Ad26.COV2.S vaccine versus placebo. These receptor sequences come from a person aged 18-65 years who received the Ad26.COV2.S COVID-19 vaccine or a placebo. Both conserved end residues are part of each CDR3. D genes are given only for firm matches. Only part of the rows carry a size: once, few, many, or a class if the clone is expanded.

D	V	J	size	DNA	CDR3
TRBD2	TRBV5-1	TRBJ2-5	-	TGCGCCAGCAGCTCGGGACTAGCGGGGGGGCCGAAAGGGACCCAGTACTTC	CASSSGLAGGPKGTQYF
-	TRBV3-1/TRBV3-2	TRBJ2-1	-	TGTGCCAGCAGCCAAGCAGATGAGCAGTTCTTC	CASSQADEQFF
-	TRBV2	TRBJ2-7	-	TGTGCCAGCAGTCCAGAGCTAGCCGAGCAGTACTTC	CASSPELAEQYF
-	TRBV3-1/TRBV3-2	TRBJ2-2	once	TGTGCCAGCAGCCAAGCTGTGGGTCCCCCCGGGGAGCTGTTTTTT	CASSQAVGPPGELFF
-	TRBV18	TRBJ1-4	-	TGTGCCAGCTCACCAGGGCAGGGAGACGAAAAACTGTTTTTT	CASSPGQGDEKLFF
-	TRBV5-1	TRBJ2-5	-	TGCGCCAGCAGCCCGGGCGGGGCCCAAGAGACCCAGTACTTC	CASSPGGAQETQYF
TRBD1	TRBV15	TRBJ2-1	-	TGTGCCACCAGCACTACAGGGGCTGAGCAGTTCTTC	CATSTTGAEQFF
TRBD1	TRBV5-4	TRBJ1-1	-	TGTGCCAGCAGCTTGGAACAGGGGGCTGAAGCTTTCTTT	CASSLEQGAEAFF
-	TRBV5-1	TRBJ2-5	-	TGCGCCAGCAGCTTGGGTCAACAAGAGACCCAGTACTTC	CASSLGQQETQYF
TRBD1	TRBV19	TRBJ2-2	-	TGTGCCAGTAGTAAGAGGGCGTGGGACAGGGGCTACACCGGGGAGCTGTTTTTT	CASSKRAWDRGYTGELFF
-	TRBV21-1	TRBJ2-7	-	TGTGCCAGCAGCAAAGGCCTAAAAGGGTCCTACGAGCAGTACTTC	CASSKGLKGSYEQYF
-	TRBV19	TRBJ2-7	-	TGTGCCAGTAGTTCTCGGGACAAAGGCTCCTACGAGCAGTACTTC	CASSSRDKGSYEQYF